These 4 T cell receptor beta chains were all obtained from the same sample, sequenced in a study of tumor and adjacent non-tumor tissue in lung cancer (dated 2018 in TCRdb). RNA was extracted from bulk unsorted tissue and checked for quality with a NanoDrop ND-1000 and an Agilent 2100. The protocol used for the library was multiplex PCR. TCRdb names Illumina HiSeq 2500 as the instrument used. TCRbeta libraries were constructed through three rounds of nested PCR with primers (Table S4) according to protocols adapted from ARM-PCR. Using fastp trimming at Q25 and MiXCR clonotype assembly, TCRdb reanalyzed the public sequencing data and kept in-frame beta chains. Under each unique CDR3 protein, matching rows form one entry showing the most common genes and DNA. The sample includes 200,000 to 250,000 distinct CDR3 sequences, with about 71% observed a single time. Under 30% of the sample is in the top ten clones.

The sample was lung tumor tissue. Every receptor here comes from a man aged 55-75 years with non-small cell lung cancer.

A remark on this clonotype: This CDR3 is missing its conserved last phenylalanine or tryptophan, likely due to a read error. The chain is built from TRBV6-5 and TRBJ1-3; 8 positions match TRBD1. Germline assignment: CDR1 MNHEY and CDR2 SVGAGI. The CDR3 spans 14 residues. This CDR3 reads CARSFAGGRNTIYI. The CDR3 coding sequence is TGTGCCAGGAGTTTCGCAGGGGGCCGGAACACCATATATATT.

CDR3: CAWKRQGFEETQYF. The CDR3 bases are TGTGCCTGGAAAAGACAGGGCTTTGAAGAGACCCAGTACTTC. The genes are TRBV30 and TRBJ2-5; 7 bases fit TRBD1. The germline V gene has CDR1 GTSNPN and CDR2 SVGIG (reference sequence). V was pared by 4 bases and J by 3 bases, with 8 bases of the junction left unmatched. CDR3 length: 14 residues.

This clonotype appeared a few times. This chain uses TRBV28 with TRBJ2-7; maybe TRBD2 (6 bases). Germline CDR1 is MDHEN and CDR2 is SYDVKM. The V gene lost 6 bases and the J gene lost 0 bases, with 15 bases spanning the gap. The CDR3 is 15 residues long. CDR3 residues: CASSKPGLSSYEQYF. The CDR3 DNA follows: TGTGCCAGCAGCAAACCGGGACTTAGCTCCTACGAGCAGTACTTC. The full variable domain, completed using reference TRBV28 and TRBJ2-7, is DVKVTQSSRYLVKRTGEKVFLECVQDMDHENMFWYRQDPGLGLRLIYFSYDVKMKEKGDIPEGYSVSREKKERFSLILESASTNQTSMYLCASSKPGLSSYEQYFGPGTRLTVT.

The chain is built from TRBV20-1 and TRBJ2-3; maybe TRBD1 (6 bases). The J call is doubtful: the DNA matches TRBJ1-5 better. Germline assignment: CDR1 DFQATT and CDR2 SNEGSKA (reference sequence). There are 22 residues in the CDR3. The CDR3 sequence is CSARDPRVGLAGGRVGTYTQHF. The CDR3 DNA sequence: TGCAGTGCTAGAGACCCCCGAGTGGGACTAGCGGGGGGGCGGGTTGGCACATATACGCAGCATTTT.